This passage covers 28 T cell receptor beta chains from one sample sequenced in a study of beta chain features in type 1 diabetes. Study-level findings and limits: All four CD4+ subsets from Type 1 diabetes patients carried moderately but significantly shorter TCRB CDR3s.

No cognate antigen is known for these TCRs. What was sequenced were expressed TCRB transcripts, since all of the isolated RNA had been reverse transcribed. Using immunoSEQ multiplex PCR, the repertoire was profiled, and TCRdb retains in-frame clones only, with some absent. The sample holds under 350,000 clones, 14% seen once. The sequencing sample was made of naive CD4+ T cells from blood. The receptors shown here come from a man in his thirties or forties with type 1 diabetes.

V is TRBV2 and J is TRBJ1-1; D ambiguous. The ends were cut back, 4 bases at V and 4 bases at J, with 10 bases in the middle. This CDR3 has 13 amino acids. Germline V lookup: CDR1 SNHLY, CDR2 FYNNEI. The CDR3: CASSVGQATEAFF. CDR3 DNA: TGTGCCAGCAGTGTTGGGCAGGCCACTGAAGCTTTCTTT.

The gene calls are TRBV10-3 and TRBJ2-7; D may be TRBD1 (7 bases). V lost 2 bases, J lost 4 bases, and 15 bases lay in between. The germline gives CDR1 ENHRY, CDR2 SYGVKD. The CDR3 totals 15 residues. The chain's CDR3 is CAISEPQGGRYEQYF. The CDR3 region has the DNA TGTGCCATCAGTGAGCCCCAGGGGGGAAGGTACGAGCAGTACTTC.

This clone was counted between two and nine times. This rearrangement joins TRBV29-1 to TRBJ2-1; D is perhaps TRBD1 (6 bases). The germline V gene encodes CDR1 SQVTM and CDR2 ANQGSEA. With 5 bases removed from V and 4 bases from J, the gap between germline ends came to 18 bases. The CDR3 runs to 15 residues. The chain's CDR3 is CSVSNRDTRYNEQFF. Here the CDR3 DNA reads TGCAGCGTTTCTAACCGGGACACGAGGTACAATGAGCAGTTCTTC.

The sample holds a few counts of this clone. The chain combines TRBV7-2 with TRBJ2-7; D may be TRBD2 (5 bases). The CDR3 consists of 14 residues. Trimming cost V 2 bases and J 2 bases, with 10 bases left between them. Per the germline V gene, CDR1 is SGHTA and CDR2 is FQGNSA. CDR3 residues: CASSLNSLAYEQYF. In nucleotides, the CDR3 is TGTGCCAGCAGCTTAAATTCACTAGCCTACGAGCAGTACTTC. The full variable domain, rest sourced from reference TRBV7-2 and TRBJ2-7, is GAGVSQSPSNKVTEKGKDVELRCDPISGHTALYWYRQSLGQGLEFLIYFQGNSAPDKSGLPSDRFSAERTGGSVSTLTIQRTQQEDSAVYLCASSLNSLAYEQYFGPGTRLTVT.

V and J are TRBV5-1 and TRBJ2-3; 10 bases match TRBD2. The CDR3 contains 16 residues. Germline V gene sequence: CDR1 SGHRS, CDR2 YFSETQ. J gave up 5 bases and V 1 base, and 7 bases lay outside the gene matches. Here the CDR3 DNA reads TGCGCCAGCAGCTTGAGAGCGGGAGGGTCAAAAGATACGCAGTATTTT. Residues: CASSLRAGGSKDTQYF.

The chain employs TRBV7-9 and TRBJ2-3, with 7 nucleotides matching TRBD2. This CDR3 contains 16 residues. The junction had 10 bases not matched to a gene; V was cut back by 4 bases and J by 3 bases. Germline CDR1 reads SEHNR; CDR2 reads FQNEAQ (reference sequence). The CDR3 coding sequence is TGTGCCAGCAGCTCTGGGACTATGGGTCCGACAGATACGCAGTATTTT. Translating gives CASSSGTMGPTDTQYF.

This clone turned up a few times. The chain couples TRBV5-1 to TRBJ2-1; D not certain. The V gene lost 3 bases and the J gene lost 0 bases, with 7 bases spanning the gap. The length of the CDR3 is 14 residues. Germline-derived CDR1 and CDR2 are SGHRS and YFSETQ. The CDR3 sequence: CASSSRDSYNEQFF. CDR3 bases: TGCGCCAGCAGCTCGAGAGACTCCTACAATGAGCAGTTCTTC.

This clone was counted only a few times. The chain is built from TRBV30 and TRBJ2-3; D is possibly TRBD1 (5 bases). Germline CDR1 GTSNPN, CDR2 SVGIG (reference sequence). V gave up 3 bases and J gave up 2 bases, with 15 bases separating them. This CDR3 comprises 15 residues. CDR3 protein: CAWRGGPGSTDTQYF. The CDR3 nucleotides read TGTGCCTGGAGGGGCGGCCCAGGGTCCACAGATACGCAGTATTTT.

This clone has a handful of counts. The chain joins TRBV5-1 to TRBJ2-3; the D gene is possibly TRBD2 (6 bases). Germline V gene lookup returns CDR1 SGHRS and CDR2 YFSETQ. The CDR3 covers 14 residues. V shed 0 bases and J shed 6 bases, with 11 bases lying between them. CDR3 coding DNA: TGCGCCAGCAGCTTGGAAACTAGCTATGATACGCAGTATTTT. This encodes CASSLETSYDTQYF.

The CDR3 loop reads CASSLIGGTGNSYEQYF. The CDR3 bases are TGTGCCAGCAGCCTCATTGGCGGGACAGGCAATTCCTACGAGCAGTACTTC. The V call is TRBV11-1, the J call TRBJ2-7; TRBD1 matches 8 bases. Germline CDR1 and CDR2: SGHAT and FQDESV (reference sequence). The CDR3 has 17 residues. The J segment lost 1 base and the V segment lost 5 bases, leaving 13 bases of the junction unmatched. The full variable domain, completed using reference TRBV11-1 and TRBJ2-7, is EAEVAQSPRYKITEKSQAVAFWCDPISGHATLYWYRQILGQGPELLVQFQDESVVDDSQLPKDRFSAERLKGVDSTLKIQPAELGDSAMYLCASSLIGGTGNSYEQYFGPGTRLTVT.

This clone was seen a handful of times. This CDR3 is CASTLGQGNTEAFF. The CDR3 DNA reads TGTGCCAGTACCTTGGGACAGGGGAACACTGAAGCTTTCTTT. The V gene is TRBV19, the J gene TRBJ1-1, with 9 positions matching TRBD1. In germline, CDR1 is LNHDA, CDR2 SQIVND (reference sequence). The CDR3 runs 14 residues. Germline trimming cut 7 bases from V and 1 base from J; bases unmatched to any gene: 4.

The chain uses TRBV5-1 and TRBJ2-5; D unclear. With 5 bases removed from V and 5 bases from J, the gap between germline ends came to 19 bases. Germline CDR1 is SGHRS and CDR2 is YFSETQ. The CDR3 is 15 amino acids. The CDR3 sequence: CASSPGLPVGETQYF. The CDR3 DNA follows: TGCGCCAGCAGTCCGGGTTTACCCGTCGGGGAGACCCAGTACTTC.

This clone was recorded a few times. The chain joins TRBV10-3 to TRBJ2-7; D might be TRBD1 (6 bases). Trimming took 7 bases from V and 3 from J, leaving 13 bases between them. CDR1 ENHRY and CDR2 SYGVKD come from the germline V gene. The CDR3 is 13 residues long. The CDR3 nucleotides are TGTGCCATCAATCCGACAGGTAGCTACGAGCAGTACTTC. This codes for CAINPTGSYEQYF.

This sequence joins TRBV11-2 and TRBJ1-5; D may be TRBD1 (6 bases). V lost 6 bases and J lost 9, with 15 bases in between. CDR3 length: 13 amino acids. Germline assignment: CDR1 SGHAT and CDR2 FQNNGV. The CDR3: CASSLGHRRPQHF. As DNA, the CDR3 is TGTGCCAGCAGTTTGGGACACAGACGGCCCCAGCATTTT. Full variable domain (missing parts from reference TRBV11-2 and TRBJ1-5): EAGVAQSPRYKIIEKRQSVAFWCNPISGHATLYWYQQILGQGPKLLIQFQNNGVVDDSQLPKDRFSAERLKGVDSTLKIQPAKLEDSAVYLCASSLGHRRPQHFGDGTRLSIL.

In this sample, this clone turned up a few times. This rearrangement joins TRBV6-7 to TRBJ2-7; a weak D match, TRBD1 (5 bases). TRBV6-7 belongs to the ORF category, with a function that is uncertain. V was cut by 2 bases and J by 4 bases, with 27 bases left in between. This CDR3 is 19 amino acids long. Written as DNA, the CDR3 is TGTGCCAGCAGTTACCCTCGACAGACATCCGAGGCCCCCGTTTACGAGCAGTACTTC. Translation: CASSYPRQTSEAPVYEQYF.

The rearrangement links TRBV25-1 to TRBJ2-7; the D gene is possibly TRBD2 (6 bases). Germline values: CDR1 MGHDK, CDR2 SYGVNS. The V and J ends lost 3 bases and 4 bases respectively, with 13 bases between them. The CDR3 loop spans 14 amino acids. The CDR3 reads CASSDTGSVYEQYF. The CDR3 coding sequence is TGTGCCAGCAGTGATACCGGGAGCGTGTACGAGCAGTACTTC.

This clone was recorded a few times. The rearrangement uses TRBV5-4 and TRBJ2-7; D might be TRBD2 (6 bases). The V gene lost 3 bases and the J gene lost 0 bases, with 10 bases spanning the gap. Looked up from germline, CDR1 is SGHNT and CDR2 is YYREEE (reference sequence). The CDR3 loop spans 14 amino acids. CDR3 residues: CASSSERVSYEQYF. The CDR3 coding sequence is TGTGCCAGCAGCTCGGAGCGGGTCTCCTACGAGCAGTACTTC.

This clone was recorded a few times. The chain links TRBV25-1 to TRBJ2-1; 7 bases line up with TRBD1. The CDR3 loop spans 14 amino acids. Germline V gene data show CDR1 as MGHDK and CDR2 as SYGVNS. Unmatched junction bases numbered 6, after V lost 8 bases and J lost 2 bases. The CDR3 DNA reads TGTGCCAGCGCAAGGACAGGAGCCTACAATGAGCAGTTCTTC. The encoded protein is CASARTGAYNEQFF.

This clone has just a few counts. V usage is TRBV25-1 and J usage is TRBJ2-1; 7 bases are a match to TRBD1. The germline V gene has CDR1 MGHDK and CDR2 SYGVNS. The CDR3 spans 17 residues. J gave up 6 bases and V 6 bases, and 17 bases lay outside the gene matches. The CDR3 region is CASSAERGGFKANEQFF. CDR3 DNA sequence: TGTGCCAGCAGCGCCGAGCGAGGGGGCTTCAAGGCCAATGAGCAGTTCTTC. Based on the CDR3 plus reference TRBV25-1 and TRBJ2-1, the full variable domain is EADIYQTPRYLVIGTGKKITLECSQTMGHDKMYWYQQDPGMELHLIHYSYGVNSTEKGDLSSESTVSRIRTEHFPLTLESARPSHTSQYLCASSAERGGFKANEQFFGPGTRLTVL.

The chain couples TRBV2 to TRBJ2-1, with D maybe TRBD2 (8 bases). This CDR3 comprises 15 residues. V was cut by 6 bases and J by 2 bases, with 14 bases left in between. Germline CDR1 is SNHLY and CDR2 is FYNNEI. CDR3 in DNA: TGTGCCAGCAGGAGGGGGCGGGAGGCCTACAATGAGCAGTTCTTC. It codes for CASRRGREAYNEQFF.

This clone was recorded a few times. Different DNA sequences within this sample yield the same CDR3. V and J are TRBV9 and TRBJ2-1, with D uncertain. The CDR3 length is 13 residues. V lost 0 bases to trimming and J lost 6 bases, with 7 bases between them. Germline CDR1 is SGDLS and CDR2 is YYNGEE. CDR3 DNA sequence: TGTGCCAGCAGCGTAGGCACTGGCAATGAGCAGTTCTTC. Amino acid sequence: CASSVGTGNEQFF. The complete variable domain, with remaining parts taken from reference TRBV9 and TRBJ2-1, reads DSGVTQTPKHLITATGQRVTLRCSPRSGDLSVYWYQQSLDQGLQFLIQYYNGEERAKGNILERFSAQQFPDLHSELNLSSLELGDSALYFCASSVGTGNEQFFGPGTRLTVL.

V and J are TRBV5-1 and TRBJ2-2; the match to TRBD2 covers 10 bases. The J segment lost 3 bases and the V segment lost 4 bases, leaving 6 bases of the junction unmatched. Looked up from germline, CDR1 is SGHRS and CDR2 is YFSETQ. The CDR3 runs 16 residues. Here the CDR3 reads CASSPSSGSYTGELFF. For the CDR3, the DNA is TGCGCCAGCAGCCCCTCTAGCGGGAGTTACACCGGGGAGCTGTTTTTT.

This clone has just a few counts. CDR3 sequence (DNA): TGTGCCAGCAGCCAAGCTGGGACAGGGACTGAAAAACTGTTTTTT. This encodes CASSQAGTGTEKLFF. The V and J genes are TRBV14 and TRBJ1-4, with 9 positions matching TRBD1. This CDR3 spans 15 amino acids. CDR1 and CDR2 from the germline V gene are SGHDN and FVKESK. Germline trimming cut 1 base from V and 7 bases from J; bases unmatched to any gene: 4.

The chain employs TRBV20-1 and TRBJ1-3; D is undetermined. Trimming took off 0 bases at V and 12 bases at J, with 9 bases between the two ends. The CDR3 consists of 11 residues. The germline V gene has CDR1 DFQATT and CDR2 SNEGSKA (reference sequence). CDR3 in DNA: TGCAGTGCTAGAGATCACCCGGGCATATATTTT. Protein sequence: CSARDHPGIYF.

CDR3 sequence: CASSEDGRDFDEQFF. DNA for the CDR3: TGTGCCAGCAGTGAGGACGGGAGGGACTTTGATGAGCAGTTCTTC. This chain joins TRBV2 and TRBJ2-1; 8 positions match TRBD2. Germline V lookup: CDR1 SNHLY, CDR2 FYNNEI. V lost 3 bases and J lost 8; bases outside the gene matches: 9. This CDR3 region has 15 residues.

This clone was counted once. This CDR3 is CASSPEGNTEAFF. The CDR3 region has the DNA TGTGCCAGCAGCCCAGAGGGGAACACTGAAGCTTTCTTT. The chain couples TRBV9 to TRBJ1-1; unclear D gene. Germline V gene data show CDR1 as SGDLS and CDR2 as YYNGEE. The length of the CDR3 is 13 residues. V was shortened by 4 bases and J by 1 base, with 8 bases between the two germline ends.

This clone was counted only a few times. The chain couples TRBV5-1 to TRBJ2-7; the D gene is possibly TRBD2 (5 bases). Germline V gene lookup returns CDR1 SGHRS and CDR2 YFSETQ. Trimming shortened V by 7 bases and J by 5 bases, and 19 bases separated the two germline ends. The CDR3 sequence is 14 residues long. The CDR3, as DNA: TGCGCCAGCCGCGGGCAGACGTCTAACAACGAGCAGTACTTC. Its protein product is CASRGQTSNNEQYF.

The rearrangement uses TRBV7-3 and TRBJ2-1; TRBD2 matches 10 bases. The CDR3 covers 15 residues. Germline lookup yields CDR1 SGHTA and CDR2 FQGTGA. The V segment lost 4 bases and the J segment 7 bases; nucleotides outside the gene matches: 7. The CDR3 spells CASSSLAGANNEQFF. The CDR3 bases are TGTGCCAGCAGCTCGCTAGCGGGAGCAAATAATGAGCAGTTCTTC.